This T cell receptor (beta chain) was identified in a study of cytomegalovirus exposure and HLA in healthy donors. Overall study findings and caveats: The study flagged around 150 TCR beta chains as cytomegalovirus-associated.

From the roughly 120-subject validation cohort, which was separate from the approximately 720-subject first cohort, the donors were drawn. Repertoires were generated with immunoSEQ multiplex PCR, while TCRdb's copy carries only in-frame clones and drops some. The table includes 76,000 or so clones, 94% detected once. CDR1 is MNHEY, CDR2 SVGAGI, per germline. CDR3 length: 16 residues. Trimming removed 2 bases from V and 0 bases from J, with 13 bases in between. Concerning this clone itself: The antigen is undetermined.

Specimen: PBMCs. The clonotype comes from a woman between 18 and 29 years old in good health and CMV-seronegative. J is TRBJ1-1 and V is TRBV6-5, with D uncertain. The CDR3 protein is CASSYLDNSLNTEAFF. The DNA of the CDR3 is TGTGCCAGCAGTTACCTCGATAACAGTTTGAACACTGAAGCTTTCTTT.